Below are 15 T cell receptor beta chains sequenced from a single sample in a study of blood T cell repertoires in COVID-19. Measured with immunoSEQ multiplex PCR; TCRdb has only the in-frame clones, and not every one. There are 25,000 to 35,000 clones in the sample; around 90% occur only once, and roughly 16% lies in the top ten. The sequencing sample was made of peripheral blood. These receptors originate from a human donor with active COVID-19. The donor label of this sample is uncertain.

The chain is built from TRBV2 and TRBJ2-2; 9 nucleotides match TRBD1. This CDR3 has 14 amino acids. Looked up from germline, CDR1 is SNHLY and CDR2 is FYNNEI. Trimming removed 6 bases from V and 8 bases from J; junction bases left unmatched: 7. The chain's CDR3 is CASSRTQGAGELFF. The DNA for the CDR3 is TGTGCCAGCAGCCGCACACAGGGGGCGGGGGAGCTGTTTTTT.

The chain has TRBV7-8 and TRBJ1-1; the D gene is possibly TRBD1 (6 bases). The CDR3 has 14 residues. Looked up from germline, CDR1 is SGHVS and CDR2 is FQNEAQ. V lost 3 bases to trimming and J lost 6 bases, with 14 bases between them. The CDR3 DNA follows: TGTGCCAGCAGCTTGGGGGGGGGCTTGTCTGAAGCTTTCTTT. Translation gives CASSLGGGLSEAFF.

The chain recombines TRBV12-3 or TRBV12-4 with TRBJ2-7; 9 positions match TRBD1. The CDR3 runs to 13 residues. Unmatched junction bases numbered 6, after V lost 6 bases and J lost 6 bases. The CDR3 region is CASSRDRDSEQYF. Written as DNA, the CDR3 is TGTGCCAGCAGCCGGGACAGGGATAGCGAGCAGTACTTC.

CDR3 nucleotides: TGTGCCAGCAGCCTAGCCGGGACTAGCGCGAATACGCAGTATTTT. Its translation: CASSLAGTSANTQYF. This chain links TRBV9 with TRBJ2-3, with TRBD2 matching over 10 bases. Germline V gene lookup returns CDR1 SGDLS and CDR2 YYNGEE. This CDR3 comprises 15 residues. V lost 4 bases to trimming and J lost 7 bases; unmatched junction nucleotides: 9.

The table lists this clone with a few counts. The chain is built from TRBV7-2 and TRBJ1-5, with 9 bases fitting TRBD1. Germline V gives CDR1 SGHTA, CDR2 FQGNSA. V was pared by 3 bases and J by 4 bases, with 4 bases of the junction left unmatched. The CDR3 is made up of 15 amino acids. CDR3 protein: CASSFLDRGNQPQHF. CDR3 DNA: TGTGCCAGCAGCTTTTTAGACAGGGGGAATCAGCCCCAGCATTTT.

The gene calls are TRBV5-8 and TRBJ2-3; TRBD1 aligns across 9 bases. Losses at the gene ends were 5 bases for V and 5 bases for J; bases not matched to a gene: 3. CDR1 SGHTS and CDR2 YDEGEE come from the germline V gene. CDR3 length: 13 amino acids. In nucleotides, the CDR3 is TGTGCCAGCAGTGGACAGGGGCGAGATACGCAGTATTTT. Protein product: CASSGQGRDTQYF.

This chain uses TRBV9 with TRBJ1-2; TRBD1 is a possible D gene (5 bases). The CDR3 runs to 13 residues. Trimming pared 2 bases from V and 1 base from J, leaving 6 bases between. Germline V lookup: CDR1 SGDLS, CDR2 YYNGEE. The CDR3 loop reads CASSVDNNYGYTF. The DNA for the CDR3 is TGTGCCAGCAGCGTGGACAATAACTATGGCTACACCTTC.

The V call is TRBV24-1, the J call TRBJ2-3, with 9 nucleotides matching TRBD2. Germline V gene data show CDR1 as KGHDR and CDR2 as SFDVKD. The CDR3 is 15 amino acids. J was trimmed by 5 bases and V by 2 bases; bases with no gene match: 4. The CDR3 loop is CATSDSRGGEDTQYF. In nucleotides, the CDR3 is TGTGCCACCAGTGATTCGCGGGGGGGGGAAGATACGCAGTATTTT.

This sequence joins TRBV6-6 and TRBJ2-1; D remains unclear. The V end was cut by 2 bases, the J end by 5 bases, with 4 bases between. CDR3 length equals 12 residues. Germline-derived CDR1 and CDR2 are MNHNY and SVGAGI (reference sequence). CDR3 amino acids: CASSYQNNEQFF. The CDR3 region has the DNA TGTGCCAGCAGTTACCAAAACAATGAGCAGTTCTTC.

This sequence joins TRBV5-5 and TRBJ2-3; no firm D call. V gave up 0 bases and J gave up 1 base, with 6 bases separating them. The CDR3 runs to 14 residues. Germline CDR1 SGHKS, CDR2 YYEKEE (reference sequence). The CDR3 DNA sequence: TGTGCCAGCAGCTTGGTGGCAGGCACAGATACGCAGTATTTT. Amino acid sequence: CASSLVAGTDTQYF.

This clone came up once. CDR3 sequence reads: CASSPRGGPADTQYF. The CDR3 DNA reads as TGTGCCAGCAGCCCCCGGGGGGGCCCCGCAGATACGCAGTATTTT. V and J are TRBV11-2 and TRBJ2-3, with TRBD2 identical over 8 bases. Trimming removed 5 bases from V and 4 bases from J; junction bases left unmatched: 8. This CDR3 spans 15 amino acids. Germline values: CDR1 SGHAT, CDR2 FQNNGV.

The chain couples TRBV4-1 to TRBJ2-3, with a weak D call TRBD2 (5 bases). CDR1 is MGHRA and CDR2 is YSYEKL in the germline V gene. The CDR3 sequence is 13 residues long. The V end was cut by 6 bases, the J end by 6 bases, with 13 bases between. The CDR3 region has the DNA TGCGCCAGCAGGGCCGGGGTGGGGGATACGCAGTATTTT. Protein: CASRAGVGDTQYF.

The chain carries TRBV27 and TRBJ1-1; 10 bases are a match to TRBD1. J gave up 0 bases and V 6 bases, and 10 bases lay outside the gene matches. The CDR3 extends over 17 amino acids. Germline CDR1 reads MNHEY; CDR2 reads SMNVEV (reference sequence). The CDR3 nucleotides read TGTGCCAGCAGACCGGGACAGGGGAAGACCATGAACACTGAAGCTTTCTTT. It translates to CASRPGQGKTMNTEAFF.

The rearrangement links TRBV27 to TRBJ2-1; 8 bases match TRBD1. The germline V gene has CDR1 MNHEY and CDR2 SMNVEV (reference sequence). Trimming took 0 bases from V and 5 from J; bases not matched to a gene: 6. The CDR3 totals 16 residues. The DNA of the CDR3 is TGTGCCAGCAGTTTATCAAGCAGGGGGCTCCACAATGAGCAGTTCTTC. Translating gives CASSLSSRGLHNEQFF.

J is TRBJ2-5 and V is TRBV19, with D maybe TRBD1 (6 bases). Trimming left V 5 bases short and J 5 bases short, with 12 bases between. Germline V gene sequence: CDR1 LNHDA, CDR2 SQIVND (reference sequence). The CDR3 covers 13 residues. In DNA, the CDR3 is TGTGCCAGTAGTCCCCCAGGGGAGGAGACCCAGTACTTC. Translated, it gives CASSPPGEETQYF. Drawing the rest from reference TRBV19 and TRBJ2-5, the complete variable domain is DGGITQSPKYLFRKEGQNVTLSCEQNLNHDAMYWYRQDPGQGLRLIYYSQIVNDFQKGDIAEGYSVSREKKESFPLTVTSAQKNPTAFYLCASSPPGEETQYFGPGTRLLVL.